The clone carrying this T cell receptor beta chain was counted a few times. This sample is drawn from a study of blood T cell repertoires in COVID-19. The wider study: Samples came from the United States, Italy and Spain, spanning acute and convalescent COVID-19. PBMCs, B-cell-depleted T cells, or T cells were the source of the cDNA or gDNA that made up the material.

Original processing methods: The assay estimated nucleated cells by amplifying reference gene primers. Method: immunoSEQ multiplex PCR; TCRdb's copy keeps in-frame clones and lacks some. V and J calls and clone size are those listed in that table; D and trimming were worked out from the DNA. The top ten hold about 8% of the sample, which has approximately 160,000 clones, roughly 81% seen once. The V segment lost 5 bases and the J segment 3 bases; nucleotides outside the gene matches: 7. This CDR3 region has 14 residues. Germline V gene sequence: CDR1 SEHNR, CDR2 FQNEAQ (reference sequence). The chain carries TRBV7-9 and TRBJ2-7; 7 bases match TRBD1. The specimen was peripheral blood. This TCR came from a man aged 40-50 years who had recovered from COVID-19. In DNA, the CDR3 is TGTGCCAGCAGCAACAGGGGTCGGGGCTACGAGCAGTACTTC. Residues: CASSNRGRGYEQYF.